One sample yielded the 26 T cell receptor beta chains listed below, sequenced in a study of T cells in Graves' hyperthyroidism and ophthalmopathy. There were TCR beta CDR3 regions amplified from RNA transcripts. The primer set for the first-round RT-PCR of the TCR CDR3 was HTBI. TCRdb redid the calling of the multiplex PCR reads with MiXCR, one entry per CDR3 protein. The sample has some 600,000 distinct CDR3 sequences; about 15% are singletons. The sample taken for sequencing was blood. The source of these receptors is a woman aged 25 to 39 with Graves' hyperthyroidism that later progressed to Graves' ophthalmopathy.

In its sample, this clonotype was seen many times. V is TRBV20-1 and J is TRBJ1-3, with TRBD1 matching over 7 bases. The CDR3 has 13 amino acids. Germline V gene data show CDR1 as DFQATT and CDR2 as SNEGSKA (reference sequence). V lost 3 bases and J lost 2; bases outside the gene matches: 1. The CDR3 bases are TGCAGTGCTAGTCAGGGGGCTGGAAACACCATATATTTT. Amino acids: CSASQGAGNTIYF.

Only a few counts were recorded for this clonotype. This rearrangement joins TRBV6-2 or TRBV6-3 to TRBJ2-5, with D uncertain. This CDR3 contains 14 residues. Looked up from germline, CDR1 is MNHEY and CDR2 is SVGEGT. Trimming removed 0 bases at V and 4 bases at J, with 9 bases between. CDR3 coding DNA: TGTGCCAGCAGTTACTCTGGGAAAAGAGAGACCCAGTACTTC. Amino acids: CASSYSGKRETQYF.

This clonotype was found many times. The chain employs TRBV12-3 or TRBV12-4 and TRBJ1-2, with unresolved D. The V and J ends lost 4 bases and 3 bases respectively, with 18 bases between them. The CDR3 extends over 16 amino acids. CDR3 DNA: TGTGCCAGCAGTTCCCGACGGGCCCGCCAATACTATGGCTACACCTTC. This codes for CASSSRRARQYYGYTF.

This clonotype was detected ten times or more. The gene calls are TRBV11-1 and TRBJ1-2, with D unclear. The V end lost 7 bases, the J end lost 3 bases, and 21 bases lay between the germline ends. This CDR3 is 16 amino acids long. CDR1 SGHAT and CDR2 FQDESV come from the germline V gene (reference sequence). In DNA form, the CDR3 reads TGTGCCAGCACCCGTGATTGTAATCATTTTGACTATGGCTACACCTTC. Encoded protein: CASTRDCNHFDYGYTF.

The rearrangement joins TRBV4-1 to TRBJ1-3; possible D gene TRBD1, 5 bases. CDR3 size: 16 residues. CDR1 and CDR2 (germline): MGHRA, YSYEKL. The V and J ends lost 0 bases and 4 bases respectively, with 13 bases between them. The CDR3, as DNA: TGCGCCAGCAGCCAAGATTCGGGCAGGGCCGGAAACACCATATATTTT. Its translation is CASSQDSGRAGNTIYF.

The DNA for the CDR3 is TGTGCCAGCACCGACGGGGGTAGAGGAGCCAAAAACATTCAGTACTTC. Translated, it gives CASTDGGRGAKNIQYF. The chain recombines TRBV6-2 or TRBV6-3 with TRBJ2-4, with TRBD2 as a possible D gene (6 bases). The length of the CDR3 is 16 residues. The germline V gene has CDR1 MNHEY and CDR2 SVGEGT. V lost 7 bases to trimming and J lost 0 bases, with 16 bases between them.

This rearrangement joins TRBV30 to TRBJ2-7; D is unclear. Germline V gene lookup returns CDR1 GTSNPN and CDR2 SVGIG (reference sequence). V was trimmed by 2 bases and J by 5 bases, leaving 7 bases between them. This CDR3 has 11 amino acids. The CDR3 loop reads CAWSFSDEQYF. The CDR3 DNA is TGTGCCTGGAGTTTTTCCGACGAGCAGTACTTC.

This clonotype was detected many times. The V gene is TRBV4-1, the J gene TRBJ1-2, with D possibly TRBD1 on 5 matching bases. V lost 3 bases to trimming and J lost 6 bases, with 11 bases between them. The CDR3 extends over 13 amino acids. The V gene's germline CDR1 is MGHRA and CDR2 YSYEKL. The CDR3 DNA reads as TGCGCCAGCAGCCAGTGGGACGGGGATGGCTACACCTTC. This encodes CASSQWDGDGYTF.

This clonotype was picked up many times. V is TRBV28 and J is TRBJ1-2; tentative D call: TRBD1 (5 bases). The CDR3 has 16 residues. The V end lost 6 bases, the J end lost 5 bases, and 22 bases lay between the germline ends. Germline V gene lookup returns CDR1 MDHEN and CDR2 SYDVKM. The CDR3 nucleotides read TGTGCCAGCAGCACCTCACAGGCGCCTCTGGGATATGGCTACACCTTC. It yields the protein CASSTSQAPLGYGYTF.

The sample holds many counts of this clonotype. The gene calls are TRBV13 and TRBJ2-7; 12 bases map to TRBD2. Per germline, CDR1 PRHDT and CDR2 FYEKMQ (reference sequence). V shed 2 bases, J shed 2 bases, and the junction held 1 base outside the gene matches. The CDR3 runs to 15 residues. The CDR3: CASSLRTSGTYEQYF. The CDR3 region has the DNA TGTGCCAGCAGCTTAAGGACTAGCGGGACCTACGAGCAGTACTTC. Full variable domain (outside the CDR3, taken from reference TRBV13 and TRBJ2-7): AAGVIQSPRHLIKEKRETATLKCYPIPRHDTVYWYQQGPGQDPQFLISFYEKMQSDKGSIPDRFSAQQFSDYHSELNMSSLELGDSALYFCASSLRTSGTYEQYFGPGTRLTVT.

This clonotype was picked up many times. This chain uses TRBV19 with TRBJ1-4; D gene unclear. From germline, CDR1 is LNHDA and CDR2 SQIVND (reference sequence). V was trimmed by 3 bases and J by 11 bases, leaving 10 bases between them. This CDR3 contains 12 residues. This chain's CDR3 is CASSISEDKLFF. The CDR3 DNA reads TGTGCCAGTAGTATCTCGGAGGATAAACTGTTTTTT. The whole variable domain, remainder taken from reference TRBV19 and TRBJ1-4, is DGGITQSPKYLFRKEGQNVTLSCEQNLNHDAMYWYRQDPGQGLRLIYYSQIVNDFQKGDIAEGYSVSREKKESFPLTVTSAQKNPTAFYLCASSISEDKLFFGSGTQLSVL.

Ten or more counts support this clonotype. The genes are TRBV20-1 and TRBJ2-7, with TRBD2 as a possible D gene (6 bases). The CDR3 length is 13 residues. Trimming left V 5 bases short and J 3 bases short, with 14 bases between. The germline V gene encodes CDR1 DFQATT and CDR2 SNEGSKA (reference sequence). For the CDR3, the DNA is TGCAGTGCTGGTCCCGGGACTGGCTACGAGCAGTACTTC. Its protein is CSAGPGTGYEQYF.

This clonotype was detected ten times or more. The chain couples TRBV28 to TRBJ1-1; TRBD1 matches 8 bases. The CDR3 totals 14 residues. Looked up from germline, CDR1 is MDHEN and CDR2 is SYDVKM. V lost 5 bases and J lost 3; bases outside the gene matches: 5. CDR3 protein: CASSAPTGDTEAFF. As DNA, the CDR3 is TGTGCCAGCAGTGCCCCGACAGGGGACACTGAAGCTTTCTTT.

The chain has TRBV14 and TRBJ2-6; TRBD2 is a possible D gene (5 bases). Germline V lookup: CDR1 SGHDN, CDR2 FVKESK. This CDR3 is built from 17 residues. The V and J ends lost 0 bases and 0 bases respectively, with 9 bases between them. CDR3 sequence (DNA): TGTGCCAGCAGCCAAGATGGACTCATCTCTGGGGCCAACGTCCTGACTTTC. Translation: CASSQDGLISGANVLTF.

This clonotype was detected ten times or more. The chain has TRBV11-3 and TRBJ2-5, with D perhaps given as TRBD1 or TRBD2 (5 bases each). Looked up from germline, CDR1 is SGHNT and CDR2 is YENEEA. The V gene lost 1 base and the J gene lost 0 bases, with 18 bases spanning the gap. There are 18 residues in the CDR3. CDR3 bases: TGTGCCAGCAGCTTAGCCCTTATGGGACGGAAGTACCAAGAGACCCAGTACTTC. This sequence encodes CASSLALMGRKYQETQYF.

This clonotype was detected ten times or more. The chain is built from TRBV5-6 and TRBJ1-1; no clear D. Germline-derived CDR1 and CDR2 are SGHDT and YYEEEE. The CDR3 is 13 residues long. V lost 2 bases and J 4 bases, leaving 9 bases between the germline ends. The CDR3 loop is CASSFWGGTEAFF. DNA of the CDR3: TGTGCCAGCAGCTTCTGGGGTGGCACTGAAGCTTTCTTT. Using reference TRBV5-6 and TRBJ1-1 for the parts outside the CDR3, the full variable domain is DAGVTQSPTHLIKTRGQQVTLRCSPKSGHDTVSWYQQALGQGPQFIFQYYEEEERQRGNFPDRFSGHQFPNYSSELNVNALLLGDSALYLCASSFWGGTEAFFGQGTRLTVV.

The sample holds many counts of this clonotype. The chain links TRBV14 to TRBJ2-3; 7 bases fit TRBD1. The V gene's germline CDR1 is SGHDN and CDR2 FVKESK. The CDR3 runs to 17 residues. V gave up 3 bases and J gave up 0 bases; unmatched junction bases: 9. The CDR3 loop is CASSHLLGTASTDTQYF. DNA of the CDR3: TGTGCCAGCAGCCATTTACTAGGGACAGCGAGCACAGATACGCAGTATTTT. Full variable domain (remainder filled in from reference TRBV14 and TRBJ2-3): EAGVTQFPSHSVIEKGQTVTLRCDPISGHDNLYWYRRVMGKEIKFLLHFVKESKQDESGMPNNRFLAERTGGTYSTLKVQPAELEDSGVYFCASSHLLGTASTDTQYFGPGTRLTVL.

At least ten counts were recorded for this clonotype. The chain links TRBV11-2 to TRBJ2-5; D call uncertain. The CDR3 has 14 amino acids. Germline V gene sequence: CDR1 SGHAT, CDR2 FQNNGV. V was pared by 1 base and J by 5 bases, with 11 bases between. CDR3 amino acids: CASSLAETSETQYF. The CDR3, as DNA: TGTGCCAGCAGCTTAGCTGAGACATCGGAGACCCAGTACTTC. The full variable domain, rest sourced from reference TRBV11-2 and TRBJ2-5, is EAGVAQSPRYKIIEKRQSVAFWCNPISGHATLYWYQQILGQGPKLLIQFQNNGVVDDSQLPKDRFSAERLKGVDSTLKIQPAKLEDSAVYLCASSLAETSETQYFGPGTRLLVL.

The chain joins TRBV15 to TRBJ2-7; D remains unclear. The germline V and J ends were trimmed by 0 bases and 1 base, with 4 bases remaining between them. Looked up from germline, CDR1 is LNHNV and CDR2 is YYDKDF (reference sequence). There are 13 residues in the CDR3. The CDR3 reads CATSRDDSYEQYF. CDR3 DNA sequence: TGTGCCACCAGCAGAGATGATTCCTACGAGCAGTACTTC.

A word on this clonotype: A much larger clone lies a single base off, so this may be a read error. The CDR3 DNA reads as TGCAGTGCTAGGCGACAGTCGAGCGGGGCCAAGGTCCTGACTTTC. Its translation is CSARRQSSGAKVLTF. V is TRBV20-1 and J is TRBJ2-6; 7 bases align to TRBD2. CDR3 length: 15 residues. Germline V gene lookup returns CDR1 DFQATT and CDR2 SNEGSKA (reference sequence).

Only a few counts were recorded for this clonotype. The chain is built from TRBV4-1 and TRBJ2-1, with TRBD1 as a possible D gene (6 bases). With 3 bases removed from V and 4 bases from J, the gap between germline ends came to 10 bases. Germline CDR1 MGHRA, CDR2 YSYEKL. There are 14 residues in the CDR3. Written as DNA, the CDR3 is TGCGCCAGCAGCCATGGCGACAGGTACAATGAGCAGTTCTTC. Translation: CASSHGDRYNEQFF.

The chain recombines TRBV3-1 with TRBJ1-2; 12 bases match TRBD1. There are 15 residues in the CDR3. Germline V CDR1 and CDR2: LGHDT, YNNKEL (reference sequence). V was pared by 6 bases and J by 12 bases, with 14 bases of the junction left unmatched. CDR3 coding DNA: TGTGCCAGCAGTCACACACCCGGGACAGGGGGCCAGAACACCTTC. This encodes CASSHTPGTGGQNTF. The whole variable domain, filled in from reference TRBV3-1 and TRBJ1-2, reads DTAVSQTPKYLVTQMGNDKSIKCEQNLGHDTMYWYKQDSKKFLKIMFSYNNKELIINETVPNRFSPKSPDKAHLNLHINSLELGDSAVYFCASSHTPGTGGQNTFGSGTRLTVV.

The sample holds many counts of this clonotype. The V call is TRBV28, the J call TRBJ1-2, with a weak D call TRBD1 (5 bases). The length of the CDR3 is 12 residues. Trimming pared 3 bases from V and 3 bases from J, leaving 5 bases between. Germline CDR1 reads MDHEN; CDR2 reads SYDVKM. The CDR3 sequence: CASSLTDYGYTF. CDR3 DNA sequence: TGTGCCAGCAGTTTGACAGACTATGGCTACACCTTC.

This clonotype was counted a few times. The chain carries TRBV6-1 and TRBJ1-4; 7 bases are a match to TRBD1. The J segment lost 8 bases and the V segment lost 6 bases, leaving 6 bases of the junction unmatched. CDR3 length: 13 amino acids. Germline lookup yields CDR1 MNHNS and CDR2 SASEGT. In DNA, the CDR3 is TGTGCCAGCAGCCCCAGGGGGGAAGAAAAACTGTTTTTT. It translates to CASSPRGEEKLFF.

This clonotype has at least ten counts. The gene calls are TRBV12-3 or TRBV12-4 and TRBJ1-3, with TRBD1 matching over 7 bases. The CDR3 has 15 residues. The V segment lost 2 bases and the J segment 4 bases; nucleotides outside the gene matches: 5. CDR3 nucleotides: TGTGCCAGCAGTTTAAAGGGGGCGCTAGGAAACACCATATATTTT. Amino acids: CASSLKGALGNTIYF.

In this sample, this clonotype turned up a few times. This may come from a read error, since a much larger clone is one base off. V usage is TRBV14 and J usage is TRBJ2-6; a weak D match, TRBD2 (5 bases). This CDR3 comprises 15 residues. Germline CDR1 reads SGHDN; CDR2 reads FVKESK. The CDR3 protein is CASSQGRLGVNVLTF. The CDR3, as DNA: TGTGCCAGCAGCCAGGGCAGGCTCGGGGTCAACGTCCTGACTTTC.